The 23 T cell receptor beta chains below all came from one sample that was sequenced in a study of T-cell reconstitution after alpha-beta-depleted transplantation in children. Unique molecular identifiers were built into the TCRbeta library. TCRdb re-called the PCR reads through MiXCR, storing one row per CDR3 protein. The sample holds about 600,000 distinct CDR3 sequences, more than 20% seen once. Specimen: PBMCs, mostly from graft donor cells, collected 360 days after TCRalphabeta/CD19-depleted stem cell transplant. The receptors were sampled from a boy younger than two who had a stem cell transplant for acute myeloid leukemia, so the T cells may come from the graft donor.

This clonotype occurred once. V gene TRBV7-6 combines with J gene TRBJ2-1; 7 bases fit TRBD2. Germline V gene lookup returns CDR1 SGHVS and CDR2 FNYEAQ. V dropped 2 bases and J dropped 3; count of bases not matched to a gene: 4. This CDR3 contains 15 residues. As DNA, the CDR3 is TGTGCCAGCAGCTTAACCGCGGGGGTCTACAATGAGCAGTTCTTC. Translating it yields CASSLTAGVYNEQFF.

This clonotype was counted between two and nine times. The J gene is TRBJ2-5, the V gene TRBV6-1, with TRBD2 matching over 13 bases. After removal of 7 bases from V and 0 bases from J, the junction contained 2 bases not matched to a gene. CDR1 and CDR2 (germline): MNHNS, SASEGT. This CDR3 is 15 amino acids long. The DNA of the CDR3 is TGTGCCAGCACCGGGACTAGCGGGGACCAAGAGACCCAGTACTTC. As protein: CASTGTSGDQETQYF.

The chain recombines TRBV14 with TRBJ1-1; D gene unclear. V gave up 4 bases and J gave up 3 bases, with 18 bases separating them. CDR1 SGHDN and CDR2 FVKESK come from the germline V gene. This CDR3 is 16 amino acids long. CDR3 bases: TGTGCCAGCAGCCGCCAGAAAATAGTAAAGGACACTGAAGCTTTCTTT. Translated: CASSRQKIVKDTEAFF.

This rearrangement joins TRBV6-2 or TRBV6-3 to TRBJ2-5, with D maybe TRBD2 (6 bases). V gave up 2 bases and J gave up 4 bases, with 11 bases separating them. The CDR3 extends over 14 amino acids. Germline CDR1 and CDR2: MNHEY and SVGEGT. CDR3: CASSYPDYGETQYF. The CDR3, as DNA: TGTGCCAGCAGTTACCCGGACTACGGAGAGACCCAGTACTTC.

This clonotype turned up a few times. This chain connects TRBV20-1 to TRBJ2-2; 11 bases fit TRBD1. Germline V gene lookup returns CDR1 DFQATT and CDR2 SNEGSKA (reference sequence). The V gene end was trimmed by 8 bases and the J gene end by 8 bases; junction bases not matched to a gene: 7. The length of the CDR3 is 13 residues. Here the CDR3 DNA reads TGCAGTCTCCAGGACAGGGGGCAGGGGGAGCTGTTTTTT. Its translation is CSLQDRGQGELFF.

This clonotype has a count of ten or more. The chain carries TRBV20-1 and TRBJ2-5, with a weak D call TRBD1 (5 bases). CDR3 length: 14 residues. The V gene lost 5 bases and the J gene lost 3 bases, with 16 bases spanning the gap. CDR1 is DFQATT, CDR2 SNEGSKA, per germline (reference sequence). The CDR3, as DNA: TGCAGTGCTCCTAGACAGCCCCAGAAAGAGACCCAGTACTTC. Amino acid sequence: CSAPRQPQKETQYF.

CDR3 DNA: TGTGCCAGCAGATCCGGGACAGGGCTGACTACAGATACGCAGTATTTT. It yields the protein CASRSGTGLTTDTQYF. V usage is TRBV6-1 and J usage is TRBJ2-3; 9 nucleotides match TRBD1. Germline V lookup: CDR1 MNHNS, CDR2 SASEGT. J lost 3 bases, V lost 6 bases, and 10 bases had no gene match. CDR3 length: 16 amino acids.

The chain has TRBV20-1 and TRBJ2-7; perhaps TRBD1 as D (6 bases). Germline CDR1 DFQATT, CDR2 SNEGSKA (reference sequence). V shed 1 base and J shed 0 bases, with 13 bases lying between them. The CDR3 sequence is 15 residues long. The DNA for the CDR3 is TGCAGTGCTAGAGGCCCGACAGGTCACTCCTACGAGCAGTACTTC. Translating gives CSARGPTGHSYEQYF.

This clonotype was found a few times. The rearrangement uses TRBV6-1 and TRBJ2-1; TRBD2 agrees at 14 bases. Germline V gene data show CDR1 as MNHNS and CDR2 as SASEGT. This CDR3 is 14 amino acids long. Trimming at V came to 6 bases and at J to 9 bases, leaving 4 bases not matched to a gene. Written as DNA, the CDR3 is TGTGCCAGCAGAAGACTAGCGGGGGGGCCTGAGCAGTTCTTC. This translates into CASRRLAGGPEQFF.

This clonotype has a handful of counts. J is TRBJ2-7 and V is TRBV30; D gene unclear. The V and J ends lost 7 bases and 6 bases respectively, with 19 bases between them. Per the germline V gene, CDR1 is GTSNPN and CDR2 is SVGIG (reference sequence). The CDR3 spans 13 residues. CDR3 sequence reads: CASTATYASEQYF. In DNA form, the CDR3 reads TGTGCCTCAACCGCAACATACGCTTCCGAGCAGTACTTC. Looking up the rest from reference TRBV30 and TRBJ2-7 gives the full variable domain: SQTIHQWPATLVQPVGSPLSLECTVEGTSNPNLYWYRQAAGRGLQLLFYSVGIGQISSEVPQNLSASRPQDRQFILSSKKLLLSDSGFYLCASTATYASEQYFGPGTRLTVT.

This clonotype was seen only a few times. The CDR3 coding sequence is TGTGCCAGCAGCTTAGTTCCGGGACAGGGGACAGATACGCAGTATTTT. Protein product: CASSLVPGQGTDTQYF. The chain uses TRBV7-2 and TRBJ2-3; TRBD1 matches 10 bases. CDR1 SGHTA and CDR2 FQGNSA come from the germline V gene. The trim removed 1 base at V and 3 bases at J, leaving 4 bases unmatched. CDR3 length: 16 amino acids.

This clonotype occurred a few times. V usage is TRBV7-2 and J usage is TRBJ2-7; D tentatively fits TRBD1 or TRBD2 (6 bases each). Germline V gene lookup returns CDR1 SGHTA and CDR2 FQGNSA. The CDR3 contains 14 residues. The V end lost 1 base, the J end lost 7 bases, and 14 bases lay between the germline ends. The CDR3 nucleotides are TGTGCCAGCAGCTTAGGAGGGGGGCCCAGGGAGCAGTACTTC. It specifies CASSLGGGPREQYF.

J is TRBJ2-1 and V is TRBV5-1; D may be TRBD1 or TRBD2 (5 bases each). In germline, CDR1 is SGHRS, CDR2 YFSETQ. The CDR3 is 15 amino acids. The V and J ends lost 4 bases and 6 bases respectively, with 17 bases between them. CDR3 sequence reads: CASSNRDPRVNEQFF. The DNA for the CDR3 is TGCGCCAGCAGCAACCGGGACCCGAGGGTCAATGAGCAGTTCTTC.

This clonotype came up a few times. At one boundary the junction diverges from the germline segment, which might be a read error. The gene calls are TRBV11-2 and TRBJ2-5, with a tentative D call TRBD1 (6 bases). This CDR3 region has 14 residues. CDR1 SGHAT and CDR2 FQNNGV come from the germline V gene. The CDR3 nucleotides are TGTGCCAGCAGATTTCAGGGGTACCAGGAGACCCAGTACTTC. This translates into CASRFQGYQETQYF.

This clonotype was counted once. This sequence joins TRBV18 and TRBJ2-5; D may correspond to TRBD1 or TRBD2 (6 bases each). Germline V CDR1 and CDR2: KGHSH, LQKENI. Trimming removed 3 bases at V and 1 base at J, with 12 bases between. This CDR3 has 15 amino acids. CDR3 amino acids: CASSPEGVVQETQYF. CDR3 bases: TGTGCCAGCTCACCGGAGGGGGTGGTCCAAGAGACCCAGTACTTC.

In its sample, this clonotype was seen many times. The CDR3 DNA reads as TGCAGTGCTATAGACCGACGGACCTCTGGAAACACCATATATTTT. Protein sequence: CSAIDRRTSGNTIYF. The chain combines TRBV20-1 with TRBJ1-3; D remains unclear. With 4 bases removed from V and 0 bases from J, the gap between germline ends came to 13 bases. Germline CDR1 reads DFQATT; CDR2 reads SNEGSKA (reference sequence). This CDR3 spans 15 amino acids.

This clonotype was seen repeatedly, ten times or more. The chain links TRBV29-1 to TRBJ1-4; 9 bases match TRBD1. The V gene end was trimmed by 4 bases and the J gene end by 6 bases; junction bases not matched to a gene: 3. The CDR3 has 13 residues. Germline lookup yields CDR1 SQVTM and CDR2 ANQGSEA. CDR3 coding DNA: TGCAGCGTTGTCCGGGACAGGGATGAAAAACTGTTTTTT. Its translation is CSVVRDRDEKLFF.

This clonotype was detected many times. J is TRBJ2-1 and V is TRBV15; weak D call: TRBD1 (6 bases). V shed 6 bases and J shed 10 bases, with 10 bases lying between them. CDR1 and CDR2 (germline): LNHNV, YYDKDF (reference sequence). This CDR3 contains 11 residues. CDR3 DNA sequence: TGTGCCACCAGAGGGGGAGAGGAGCAGTTCTTC. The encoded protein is CATRGGEEQFF.

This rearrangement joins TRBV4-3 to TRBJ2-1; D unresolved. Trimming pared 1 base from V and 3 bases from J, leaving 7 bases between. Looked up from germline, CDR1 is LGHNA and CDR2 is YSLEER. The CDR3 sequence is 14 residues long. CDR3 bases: TGCGCCAGCAGCCAAGCCCCCATCTACAATGAGCAGTTCTTC. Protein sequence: CASSQAPIYNEQFF.

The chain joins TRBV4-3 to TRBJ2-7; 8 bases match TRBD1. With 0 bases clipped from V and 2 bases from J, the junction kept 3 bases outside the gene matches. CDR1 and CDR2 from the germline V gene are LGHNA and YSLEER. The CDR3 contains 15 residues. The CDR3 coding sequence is TGCGCCAGCAGCCAAGATTTGGACAGGGCCTACGAGCAGTACTTC. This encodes CASSQDLDRAYEQYF.

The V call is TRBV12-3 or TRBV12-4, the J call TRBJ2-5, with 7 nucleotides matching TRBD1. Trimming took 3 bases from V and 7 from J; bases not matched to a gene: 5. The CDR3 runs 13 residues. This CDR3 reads CASSFANRGTQYF. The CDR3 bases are TGTGCCAGCAGTTTCGCAAACAGGGGGACCCAGTACTTC.

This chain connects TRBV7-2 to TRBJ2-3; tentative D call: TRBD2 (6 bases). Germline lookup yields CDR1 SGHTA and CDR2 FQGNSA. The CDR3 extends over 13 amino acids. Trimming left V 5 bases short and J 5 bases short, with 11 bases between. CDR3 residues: CASSGGSGDTQYF. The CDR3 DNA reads TGTGCCAGCAGCGGGGGGTCGGGAGATACGCAGTATTTT.

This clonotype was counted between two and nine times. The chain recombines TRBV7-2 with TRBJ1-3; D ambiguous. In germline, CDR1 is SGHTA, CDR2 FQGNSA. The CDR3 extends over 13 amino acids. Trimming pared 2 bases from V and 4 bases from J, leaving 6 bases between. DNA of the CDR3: TGTGCCAGCAGCTTAAATGCGGGAAACACCATATATTTT. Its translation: CASSLNAGNTIYF.